The 20 T cell receptor beta chains in this list originate from one sample, sequenced in a study of identical twins. TCRdb re-called the 5' RACE reads with MiXCR, one entry per CDR3 protein. The table lists 600,000 to 850,000 distinct CDR3 sequences, about 20% of them singletons, with 13% in the top ten. These data were also filed under a second study, of T cells expressing NK-cell markers.

Sequenced input: PBMCs. These receptors were collected from a woman aged 18-29 years in good health.

This clonotype was picked up a small number of times. V and J are TRBV5-1 and TRBJ1-1; no reliable D call. V lost 0 bases, J lost 0 bases, and 6 bases lay in between. CDR1 and CDR2 from the germline V gene are SGHRS and YFSETQ. The CDR3 runs 14 residues. Here the CDR3 DNA reads TGCGCCAGCAGCTTGGTTCCTATGAACACTGAAGCTTTCTTT. Protein product: CASSLVPMNTEAFF. Based on the CDR3 plus reference TRBV5-1 and TRBJ1-1, the full variable domain is KAGVTQTPRYLIKTRGQQVTLSCSPISGHRSVSWYQQTPGQGLQFLFEYFSETQRNKGNFPGRFSGRQFSNSRSEMNVSTLELGDSALYLCASSLVPMNTEAFFGQGTRLTVV.

The chain has TRBV24-1 and TRBJ1-1; D not certain. Germline V gives CDR1 KGHDR, CDR2 SFDVKD. CDR3 length: 13 residues. Trimming stripped 4 bases from V and 2 bases from J, with 7 bases between. The CDR3 DNA reads TGTGCCACCAGTGAAGCCGATAACACTGAAGCTTTCTTT. Translation: CATSEADNTEAFF.

This clonotype has ten or more counts. The chain recombines TRBV5-1 with TRBJ2-7; TRBD2 agrees at 10 bases. The CDR3 extends over 15 amino acids. J gave up 0 bases and V 3 bases, and 3 bases lay outside the gene matches. The germline V gene encodes CDR1 SGHRS and CDR2 YFSETQ. CDR3 sequence: CASSSGLAVSYEQYF. CDR3 nucleotide sequence: TGCGCCAGCAGCTCTGGACTAGCGGTCTCCTACGAGCAGTACTTC. Together with reference TRBV5-1 and TRBJ2-7, the CDR3 gives the full variable domain: KAGVTQTPRYLIKTRGQQVTLSCSPISGHRSVSWYQQTPGQGLQFLFEYFSETQRNKGNFPGRFSGRQFSNSRSEMNVSTLELGDSALYLCASSSGLAVSYEQYFGPGTRLTVT.

The J gene is TRBJ1-4, the V gene TRBV7-9; D ambiguous. The CDR3 consists of 16 residues. The germline gives CDR1 SEHNR, CDR2 FQNEAQ (reference sequence). The ends were cut back, 2 bases at V and 4 bases at J, with 14 bases in the middle. The CDR3 sequence: CASSLSSGLLNEKLFF. CDR3 coding DNA: TGTGCCAGCAGCTTATCCTCAGGACTCCTTAATGAAAAACTGTTTTTT.

There are a few counts of this clonotype. The V and J genes are TRBV12-3 or TRBV12-4 and TRBJ1-1; a weak D match, TRBD1 (6 bases). The CDR3 totals 13 residues. Trimming cost V 8 bases and J 1 base, with 11 bases left between them. CDR3 residues: CASGNRENTEAFF. For the CDR3, the DNA is TGTGCCAGCGGGAACAGGGAGAACACTGAAGCTTTCTTT.

The table lists this clonotype with a few counts. V gene TRBV6-1 combines with J gene TRBJ2-4; D is possibly TRBD1 (6 bases). CDR3 length equals 17 residues. Germline V CDR1 and CDR2: MNHNS, SASEGT. Trimming removed 6 bases at V and 0 bases at J, with 18 bases between. The chain's CDR3 is CASRPRGEDLAKNIQYF. DNA for the CDR3: TGTGCCAGCAGACCCAGGGGAGAAGATCTAGCCAAAAACATTCAGTACTTC.

DNA for the CDR3: TGTGCCAGCAGCTTTCCGGGGGTCCCTGAAGCTTTCTTT. The encoded protein is CASSFPGVPEAFF. V gene TRBV7-2 combines with J gene TRBJ1-1, with TRBD1 as a possible D gene (5 bases). The V end lost 3 bases, the J end lost 6 bases, and 11 bases lay between the germline ends. Germline values: CDR1 SGHTA, CDR2 FQGNSA. The CDR3 totals 13 residues.

The rearrangement links TRBV5-1 to TRBJ2-7, with 9 bases fitting TRBD2. The CDR3 runs 15 residues. Trimming took 2 bases from V and 3 from J; bases not matched to a gene: 6. The germline V gene has CDR1 SGHRS and CDR2 YFSETQ. CDR3 sequence reads: CASSLQRGVFYEQYF. The DNA for the CDR3 is TGCGCCAGCAGCTTACAGCGGGGGGTTTTCTACGAGCAGTACTTC.

This chain uses TRBV7-9 with TRBJ1-4; no reliable D call. The CDR3 has 15 amino acids. CDR1 SEHNR and CDR2 FQNEAQ come from the germline V gene (reference sequence). Trimming took 5 bases from V and 10 from J, leaving 20 bases between them. CDR3 protein: CASSLGSSRLGKLFF. The CDR3 region has the DNA TGTGCCAGCAGCCTAGGGTCATCCCGCTTGGGAAAACTGTTTTTT.

This clonotype was counted only a few times. V is TRBV3-1 and J is TRBJ2-2; D unclear. Germline V gives CDR1 LGHDT, CDR2 YNNKEL (reference sequence). V was shortened by 3 bases and J by 7 bases, with 6 bases between the two germline ends. The CDR3 is 12 amino acids. CDR3 DNA sequence: TGTGCCAGCAGCCATTCTAGCGGGGAGCTGTTTTTT. Translation gives CASSHSSGELFF.

The rearrangement links TRBV7-9 to TRBJ2-5; D gene uncertain. Germline V CDR1 and CDR2: SEHNR, FQNEAQ (reference sequence). The CDR3 sequence is 13 residues long. V was clipped by 2 bases and J by 5 bases, with 9 bases between them. In DNA form, the CDR3 reads TGTGCCAGCAGCTTAAGGAGCGTGGAGACCCAGTACTTC. The encoded protein is CASSLRSVETQYF.

V is TRBV3-1 and J is TRBJ2-1; perhaps TRBD2 as D (6 bases). CDR3 length: 14 residues. Deletions cut 3 bases from V and 7 bases from J, with 13 bases between. The germline V gene encodes CDR1 LGHDT and CDR2 YNNKEL (reference sequence). This chain's CDR3 is CASSHRHAGNEQFF. DNA of the CDR3: TGTGCCAGCAGCCATCGACACGCGGGGAATGAGCAGTTCTTC.

This clonotype has a handful of counts. The rearrangement links TRBV29-1 to TRBJ2-1; 8 nucleotides match TRBD2. The trim removed 3 bases at V and 8 bases at J, leaving 12 bases unmatched. CDR1 and CDR2 (germline): SQVTM, ANQGSEA. The CDR3 contains 15 residues. The CDR3 DNA follows: TGCAGCGTTGACTTTCGGGACCGGGGGGGTTATGAGCAGTTCTTC. This encodes CSVDFRDRGGYEQFF.

CDR3 protein: CSVWTSGSGFF. The CDR3 DNA reads TGCAGCGTCTGGACTAGCGGGAGTGGGTTCTTC. The rearrangement uses TRBV29-1 and TRBJ2-1; 13 bases agree with TRBD2. After removal of 6 bases from V and 15 bases from J, the junction contained 5 bases not matched to a gene. This CDR3 spans 11 amino acids. Germline V CDR1 and CDR2: SQVTM, ANQGSEA.

This clonotype showed up just a few times. The chain joins TRBV6-5 to TRBJ1-3; D unclear. The CDR3 contains 13 residues. Germline CDR1 MNHEY, CDR2 SVGAGI. Trimming took off 7 bases at V and 2 bases at J, with 9 bases between the two ends. The CDR3: CASTFRAGNTIYF. In DNA, the CDR3 is TGTGCCAGCACTTTCAGAGCTGGAAACACCATATATTTT.

This clonotype has just a few counts. The rearrangement links TRBV29-1 to TRBJ1-2; D remains unclear. The germline CDR1 and CDR2 sequences are SQVTM and ANQGSEA. V gave up 6 bases and J gave up 6 bases, with 17 bases separating them. The CDR3 spans 13 residues. The CDR3 loop is CSVENRSKDGYTF. CDR3 nucleotides: TGCAGCGTAGAGAACCGGTCGAAGGATGGCTACACCTTC.

This clonotype was recorded a few times. The CDR3 DNA is TGTGCCAGCATTACTAGCAGGAGGGCTCTCTCCTACAATGAGCAGTTCTTC. Its translation is CASITSRRALSYNEQFF. The chain uses TRBV12-3 or TRBV12-4 and TRBJ2-1; tentatively, D is TRBD2 (6 bases). The V and J ends lost 7 bases and 0 bases respectively, with 19 bases between them. The CDR3 totals 17 residues.

The gene calls are TRBV6-6 and TRBJ1-1; TRBD1 matches 7 bases. V gave up 6 bases and J gave up 2 bases; unmatched junction bases: 3. In germline, CDR1 is MNHNY, CDR2 SVGAGI (reference sequence). The CDR3 spans 13 residues. The CDR3 sequence is CASSGQDNTEAFF. The CDR3 nucleotides read TGTGCCAGCAGCGGACAGGATAACACTGAAGCTTTCTTT.

This clonotype has only a few counts. Here the CDR3 reads CSARDYEKASYNEQFF. For the CDR3, the DNA is TGCAGTGCTAGAGATTACGAGAAAGCCTCCTACAATGAGCAGTTCTTC. This chain links TRBV20-1 with TRBJ2-1, with D unresolved. This CDR3 spans 16 amino acids. CDR1 and CDR2 from the germline V gene are DFQATT and SNEGSKA (reference sequence). The V gene lost 0 bases and the J gene lost 0 bases, with 12 bases spanning the gap.

This clonotype was seen more than once but under ten times. The chain joins TRBV12-3 or TRBV12-4 to TRBJ1-6; D is unclear. V dropped 3 bases and J dropped 8 bases, with 8 bases sitting between them. The CDR3 runs 13 residues. The CDR3, as DNA: TGTGCCAGCAGTTTCATTGATGATTCACCCCTCCACTTT. It encodes CASSFIDDSPLHF.